This TCR beta chain was captured in a study of blood T cell repertoires in COVID-19. About the study: Whether acute or convalescent, the COVID-19 samples came from the United States, Italy and Spain. T cells, B-cell-depleted T cells, or PBMCs provided the cDNA or gDNA that served as material.

In the original workflow: Estimated nucleated cell counts came from reference gene primer amplification. Generated by immunoSEQ multiplex PCR, the TCRdb table keeps only in-frame clones and is missing some. V and J calls plus clone size are reproduced from that table; the DNA served to infer D and trimming. The table has about 300,000 clones, 86% seen once. Germline lookup yields CDR1 ENHRY and CDR2 SYGVKD. The CDR3 runs to 16 residues. V shed 5 bases, J shed 1 base, and the junction held 11 bases outside the gene matches. The receptor was derived from a woman aged 45-59 years with acute or convalescent COVID-19. J is TRBJ2-7 and V is TRBV10-3; the match to TRBD1 covers 7 bases. Sequencing used peripheral blood. Here the CDR3 reads CAISREQGRSSYEQYF. CDR3 nucleotide sequence: TGTGCCATCAGTAGAGAACAGGGGCGTAGTTCCTACGAGCAGTACTTC.